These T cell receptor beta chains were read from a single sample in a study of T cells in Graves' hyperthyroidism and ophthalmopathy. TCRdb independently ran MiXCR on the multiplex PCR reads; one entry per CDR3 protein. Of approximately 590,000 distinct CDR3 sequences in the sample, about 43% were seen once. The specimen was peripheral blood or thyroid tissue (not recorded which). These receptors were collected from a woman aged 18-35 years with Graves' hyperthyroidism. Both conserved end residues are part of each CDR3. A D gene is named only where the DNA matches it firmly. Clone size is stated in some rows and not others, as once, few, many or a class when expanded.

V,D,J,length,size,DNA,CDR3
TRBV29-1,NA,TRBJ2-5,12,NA,TGCAGCCAACCTGGACTCGAAGAGACCCAGTACTTC,CSQPGLEETQYF
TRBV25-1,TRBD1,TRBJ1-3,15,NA,TGTGCCAGCGCGCGACAGGGGGCGCGCGGAAACACCATATATTTT,CASARQGARGNTIYF
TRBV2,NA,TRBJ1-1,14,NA,TGTGCCAGCGGTCTGGGCCAGACGAACACTGAAGCTTTCTTT,CASGLGQTNTEAFF
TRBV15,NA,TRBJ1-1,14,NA,TGTGCCACCAGCTCTGAGGGAATGAACACTGAAGCTTTCTTT,CATSSEGMNTEAFF
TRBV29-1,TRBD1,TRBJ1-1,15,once,TGCAGCGTTGAGGGGACAGGGGGCGTCGGCACTGAAGCTTTCTTT,CSVEGTGGVGTEAFF
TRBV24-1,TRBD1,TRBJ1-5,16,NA,TGTGCCACCCCTCCTAGGACAGGGGGGAGCAATCAGCCCCAGCATTTT,CATPPRTGGSNQPQHF
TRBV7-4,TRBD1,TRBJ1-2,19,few,TGTGCCAGCAGCTCTTGGACAGGGGGCGACCACATACAGGACTATGGCTACACCTTC,CASSSWTGGDHIQDYGYTF
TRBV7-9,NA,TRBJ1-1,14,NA,TGTGCCAGCAGCTTAGGGGTTCCGACCTCCAAGGCTTTCTTT,CASSLGVPTSKAFF
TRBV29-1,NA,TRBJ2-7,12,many,TGCAGCGTTGGGATCAGCAAGGGCGAGCAGTACTTC,CSVGISKGEQYF
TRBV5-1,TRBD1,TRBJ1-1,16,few,TGCGCCAGCAGCCCCAGGGACAGCCGAATGAACACTGAAGCTTTCTTT,CASSPRDSRMNTEAFF